Below, 14 T cell receptor beta chains from the same sample are listed, as sequenced in a study of read filtering for tumor transcriptome and immune sequencing. The library was built from 400 to 500 ng RNA with molecular barcoded adaptors for alpha/delta and beta/gamma chains. Via MiXCR, TCRdb re-called the reads, giving one row per CDR3 protein. Of approximately 6,500 distinct CDR3 sequences listed, about a quarter were seen once; the top ten hold over 40%. The sequenced sample consisted of a population of CD138-negative cells sorted from bone marrow. These TCRs come from a donor aged 40 or over with multiple myeloma.

The sample holds many counts of this clonotype. V usage is TRBV4-3 and J usage is TRBJ1-4; a possible D gene is TRBD1 (5 bases). The CDR3 sequence is 17 residues long. V lost 3 bases and J lost 7, with 21 bases in between. Germline CDR1 and CDR2: LGHNA and YSLEER. In DNA form, the CDR3 reads TGCGCCAGCAGCCAGCACCTCCCCTGGGACGAGGGTGAAAAACTGTTTTTT. It translates to CASSQHLPWDEGEKLFF.

This clonotype was counted a single time. A far bigger clonotype differs at one base, so this is likely a read error. The genes are TRBV7-8 and TRBJ2-1; 9 bases fit TRBD1. This CDR3 is built from 15 residues. Germline CDR1 SGHVS, CDR2 FQNEAQ. CDR3 in DNA: TGTGCCGGCAGCCGAGGGACAGGGCCCACTAATGAGCAGTTCTTC. As protein: CAGSRGTGPTNEQFF.

The chain joins TRBV11-2 to TRBJ1-4; D is unresolved. Trimming took off 6 bases at V and 10 bases at J, with 21 bases between the two ends. Germline CDR1 SGHAT, CDR2 FQNNGV. The CDR3 extends over 15 amino acids. Here the CDR3 reads CASSIDKGAGGKLFF. The CDR3 DNA reads TGTGCCAGCAGTATTGATAAGGGAGCAGGAGGAAAACTGTTTTTT.

The sample holds a few counts of this clonotype. The rearrangement joins TRBV5-7 to TRBJ2-7; D ambiguous. TRBV5-7 is noted as an ORF with a role that remains uncertain. The CDR3 is 11 amino acids. The V end lost 0 bases, the J end lost 9 bases, and 7 bases lay between the germline ends. CDR3: CASSLGAAQYF. CDR3 coding DNA: TGTGCCAGCAGCTTGGGGGCAGCGCAGTACTTC.

This clonotype ranks as medium-sized. The genes are TRBV7-8 and TRBJ2-1; D is possibly TRBD1 (6 bases). From germline, CDR1 is SGHVS and CDR2 FQNEAQ. The CDR3 extends over 14 amino acids. The V and J ends lost 1 base and 4 bases respectively, with 8 bases between them. CDR3 amino acids: CASSLGTEYNEQFF. CDR3 in DNA: TGTGCCAGCAGCTTAGGGACAGAATACAATGAGCAGTTCTTC.

This clonotype was observed many times. The CDR3 region has the DNA TGTGCCAGCAGCTCCGGCCCGAACACTGAAGCTTTCTTT. Translated: CASSSGPNTEAFF. This chain links TRBV7-3 with TRBJ1-1, with unresolved D. The CDR3 is 13 amino acids. Germline CDR1 SGHTA, CDR2 FQGTGA. Deletions cut 4 bases from V and 1 base from J, with 7 bases between.

As concerns this clonotype: A read error may account for a junction end that differs from germline. The chain couples TRBV29-1 to TRBJ2-7; D remains ambiguous. CDR3 length: 14 amino acids. Germline values: CDR1 SQVTM, CDR2 ANQGSEA. The CDR3: CGVVHPTKGYEQYF. The CDR3 coding sequence is TGCGGCGTTGTCCACCCTACCAAAGGCTACGAGCAGTACTTC.

This clonotype occurred many times. The chain combines TRBV12-3 or TRBV12-4 with TRBJ1-2, with D hard to call. The CDR3 has 12 residues. V lost 2 bases, J lost 4 bases, and 5 bases lay in between. The CDR3 loop reads CASSLTAYGYTF. The CDR3 nucleotides read TGTGCCAGCAGTTTAACTGCCTATGGCTACACCTTC.

This clonotype has at least ten counts. This rearrangement joins TRBV20-1 to TRBJ2-2; 10 bases are a match to TRBD2. This CDR3 has 17 amino acids. From germline, CDR1 is DFQATT and CDR2 SNEGSKA (reference sequence). V lost 0 bases to trimming and J lost 2 bases; unmatched junction nucleotides: 6. The CDR3 sequence is CSARDLWTSGNTGELFF. The CDR3 region has the DNA TGCAGTGCTAGAGATCTCTGGACTAGCGGAAACACCGGGGAGCTGTTTTTT.

This clonotype was seen repeatedly, ten times or more. The genes are TRBV6-6 and TRBJ2-1, with TRBD2 matching over 13 bases. Germline V gene data show CDR1 as MNHNY and CDR2 as SVGAGI (reference sequence). With V trimmed by 2 bases and J by 5 bases, 0 bases remained unmatched. The CDR3 runs 15 residues. In nucleotides, the CDR3 is TGTGCCAGCAGTTACGGGACTAGCGGGAACAATGAGCAGTTCTTC. Its protein product is CASSYGTSGNNEQFF.

A few counts support this clonotype. A far larger clone lies a single base away; this is likely a read error. The V call is TRBV6-5, the J call TRBJ2-1; TRBD1 or TRBD2 may be the D gene (5 bases each). CDR3 length: 16 residues. V lost 6 bases and J 2 bases, leaving 17 bases between the germline ends. Germline CDR1 reads MNHEY; CDR2 reads SVGAGI. The CDR3 loop is CASRSGWGRPYNEQFF. The CDR3 nucleotides read TGTGCCAGCAGATCCGGGTGGGGACGGCCCTACAATGAGCAGTTCTTC.

The sample holds many counts of this clonotype. The CDR3 sequence is CASSDSHREMNTEAFF. The CDR3 DNA reads TGTGCCAGCAGTGATTCCCACAGGGAAATGAACACTGAAGCTTTCTTT. The chain has TRBV6-4 and TRBJ1-1; D might be TRBD1 (6 bases). The CDR3 is 16 amino acids. From germline, CDR1 is MRHNA and CDR2 SNTAGT. V gave up 3 bases and J gave up 0 bases, with 14 bases separating them.

This clonotype was counted many times. This chain uses TRBV12-3 or TRBV12-4 with TRBJ2-1, with a weak D call TRBD2 (6 bases). The CDR3 spans 12 residues. Trimming cost V 3 bases and J 9 bases, with 9 bases left between them. CDR3 region: CASSFLGGEQFF. The CDR3 DNA follows: TGTGCCAGCAGTTTCCTGGGGGGTGAGCAGTTCTTC.

This clonotype has a count of ten or more. This chain joins TRBV20-1 and TRBJ2-7; D may be TRBD1 (5 bases). The CDR3 is made up of 14 amino acids. Trimming removed 6 bases at V and 3 bases at J, with 18 bases between. Per the germline V gene, CDR1 is DFQATT and CDR2 is SNEGSKA (reference sequence). The CDR3 DNA sequence: TGCAGTGCCCGGACGGAGTGGGGCGGCTACGAGCAGTACTTC. Translated, it gives CSARTEWGGYEQYF.